The rows below give T cell receptor beta chains drawn from one sample of a study of T cell responses to AZD1222 COVID-19 vaccine. The protocol was immunoSEQ multiplex PCR, while the TCRdb copy is restricted to in-frame clones and leaves out a portion. In the table there are about 97,000 clones, approximately 91% of which are singletons. Sequencing was performed on peripheral blood, taken on day 0 of AZD1222 vaccination. Receptor source: an adult in good health. CDR3s include the opening cysteine and the closing phenylalanine or tryptophan. The order of the fields is CDR3 protein, J gene, V gene, clone size. Rows give clone size only sometimes, using once, few, many, or a class for an expanded clone.

cdr3_aa: CSVAGTPYAEAFF
j_call: TRBJ1-1
v_call: TRBV29-1
clone_size: -

cdr3_aa: CASKQPSNQPQHF
j_call: TRBJ1-5
v_call: TRBV6-5
clone_size: -

cdr3_aa: CASSTGTGRTEAFF
j_call: TRBJ1-1
v_call: TRBV19
clone_size: -

cdr3_aa: CASSDRDIYEQYF
j_call: TRBJ2-7
v_call: TRBV12-3/TRBV12-4
clone_size: -

cdr3_aa: CASSFMDRGGYGYTF
j_call: TRBJ1-2
v_call: TRBV6-6
clone_size: -

cdr3_aa: CASSYTYEQYF
j_call: TRBJ2-7
v_call: TRBV7-9
clone_size: -

cdr3_aa: CASSLGQGLETQYF
j_call: TRBJ2-5
v_call: TRBV5-1
clone_size: -

cdr3_aa: CASSLDPTVYGYTF
j_call: TRBJ1-2
v_call: TRBV11-2
clone_size: once

cdr3_aa: CASSPRQGGRGMNTEAFF
j_call: TRBJ1-1
v_call: TRBV18
clone_size: -

cdr3_aa: CASSQAGAGEQYF
j_call: TRBJ2-7
v_call: TRBV3-1/TRBV3-2
clone_size: -

cdr3_aa: CASNRGASPGEAQYF
j_call: TRBJ2-5
v_call: TRBV5-1
clone_size: -

cdr3_aa: CASVTGGWGDTQYF
j_call: TRBJ2-3
v_call: TRBV28
clone_size: -

cdr3_aa: CASSLSGGAFGELFF
j_call: TRBJ2-2
v_call: TRBV2
clone_size: -

cdr3_aa: CSVAEAFF
j_call: TRBJ1-1
v_call: TRBV29-1
clone_size: -

cdr3_aa: CASSQDTSGSYNEQFF
j_call: TRBJ2-1
v_call: TRBV3-1/TRBV3-2
clone_size: once

cdr3_aa: CATSRGGPGGGYNEQFF
j_call: TRBJ2-1
v_call: TRBV15
clone_size: many

cdr3_aa: CASSQRTIGEQFF
j_call: TRBJ2-1
v_call: TRBV4-2
clone_size: -

cdr3_aa: CASSLVSGVVGSPLHF
j_call: TRBJ1-6
v_call: TRBV5-6
clone_size: -

cdr3_aa: CASSFLGQNTEAFF
j_call: TRBJ1-1
v_call: TRBV28
clone_size: -

cdr3_aa: CASRDPIVYGYTF
j_call: TRBJ1-2
v_call: TRBV10-2
clone_size: once

cdr3_aa: CASSPSDPSAGYGYTF
j_call: TRBJ1-2
v_call: TRBV4-1
clone_size: -

cdr3_aa: CALHESTDTQYF
j_call: TRBJ2-3
v_call: TRBV21-1
clone_size: -

cdr3_aa: CASSLQGISAEAFF
j_call: TRBJ1-1
v_call: TRBV6-5
clone_size: -

cdr3_aa: CASSYGTDNSPLHF
j_call: TRBJ1-6
v_call: TRBV25-1
clone_size: -

cdr3_aa: CASSLAGARETQYF
j_call: TRBJ2-5
v_call: TRBV7-2
clone_size: -

cdr3_aa: CATAPLGDEQYF
j_call: TRBJ2-7
v_call: TRBV28
clone_size: -

cdr3_aa: CAWLKGLAGSTDTQYF
j_call: TRBJ2-3
v_call: TRBV30
clone_size: once

cdr3_aa: CASSADSNSGANVLTF
j_call: TRBJ2-6
v_call: TRBV5-1
clone_size: -

cdr3_aa: CASSPAGDEQYF
j_call: TRBJ2-7
v_call: TRBV9
clone_size: -

cdr3_aa: CASSLPSGSSRGYTF
j_call: TRBJ1-2
v_call: TRBV7-2
clone_size: -

cdr3_aa: CASSQLGQAYEQYF
j_call: TRBJ2-7
v_call: TRBV3-1/TRBV3-2
clone_size: -

cdr3_aa: CATSRGGTGGTGNQPQHF
j_call: TRBJ1-5
v_call: TRBV15
clone_size: few

cdr3_aa: CASSSSVASDSPLHF
j_call: TRBJ1-6
v_call: TRBV5-8
clone_size: few

cdr3_aa: CASSRHNAGAYEQYF
j_call: TRBJ2-7
v_call: TRBV16
clone_size: -

cdr3_aa: CASSHGDVYGYTF
j_call: TRBJ1-2
v_call: TRBV4-1
clone_size: once

cdr3_aa: CSAPVGGYTF
j_call: TRBJ1-2
v_call: TRBV20-1
clone_size: -

cdr3_aa: CASSRKTSGAYEQYF
j_call: TRBJ2-7
v_call: TRBV14
clone_size: -

cdr3_aa: CASRVGAMETQYF
j_call: TRBJ2-5
v_call: TRBV7-2
clone_size: -

cdr3_aa: CVVGTGRNEQYF
j_call: TRBJ2-7
v_call: TRBV3-1/TRBV3-2
clone_size: -

cdr3_aa: CASSSRPALGGEQFF
j_call: TRBJ2-1
v_call: TRBV7-2
clone_size: -

cdr3_aa: CASSPSLAGGSPLHF
j_call: TRBJ1-6
v_call: TRBV9
clone_size: -

cdr3_aa: CASSVTAQPQHF
j_call: TRBJ1-5
v_call: TRBV12-3/TRBV12-4
clone_size: -

cdr3_aa: CASSTGDGYYGYTF
j_call: TRBJ1-2
v_call: TRBV5-6
clone_size: once

cdr3_aa: CATRQGLNQPQHF
j_call: TRBJ1-5
v_call: TRBV2
clone_size: -

cdr3_aa: CASTLTGNLYGYTF
j_call: TRBJ1-2
v_call: TRBV6-5
clone_size: -

cdr3_aa: CASSPGTSYNEQFF
j_call: TRBJ2-1
v_call: TRBV18
clone_size: -

cdr3_aa: CASQRGRRYGYTF
j_call: TRBJ1-2
v_call: TRBV12-3/TRBV12-4
clone_size: -

cdr3_aa: CASSRGEAEDTQYF
j_call: TRBJ2-3
v_call: TRBV21-1
clone_size: once

cdr3_aa: CASSDNRDEQFF
j_call: TRBJ2-1
v_call: TRBV18
clone_size: -

cdr3_aa: CASSESGRSGNTIYF
j_call: TRBJ1-3
v_call: TRBV10-1
clone_size: -

cdr3_aa: CASSLGVATDTQYF
j_call: TRBJ2-3
v_call: TRBV7-3
clone_size: -

cdr3_aa: CASSSDLVEQYF
j_call: TRBJ2-7
v_call: TRBV6-2/TRBV6-3
clone_size: few

cdr3_aa: CAWSVGQTYYEQYF
j_call: TRBJ2-7
v_call: TRBV30
clone_size: -

cdr3_aa: CASSTYGFSQHF
j_call: TRBJ1-5
v_call: TRBV19
clone_size: -

cdr3_aa: CASTAVQLGNTIYF
j_call: TRBJ1-3
v_call: TRBV7-9
clone_size: -